This entry concerns a single T cell receptor (beta chain). These data originate in a study of T cells after somatic rescue of genetic block. TCRdb's copy holds only in-frame clones and misses some; the assay was immunoSEQ multiplex PCR. The profile shows fewer than 150,000 clones, about nine tenths of them singletons. This CDR3 is built from 13 residues. Trimming cost V 3 bases and J 4 bases, with 10 bases left between them. CDR1 and CDR2 (germline): LNHDA, SQIVND (reference sequence). The chain links TRBV19 to TRBJ2-7; D is unclear. This receptor was identified in a woman between 18 and 29 years old. The specimen was peripheral blood mononuclear cells (PBMCs). CDR3 nucleotides: TGTGCCAGTAGTATCGACGGCTGGTACGAGCAGTACTTC. It is translated as CASSIDGWYEQYF.